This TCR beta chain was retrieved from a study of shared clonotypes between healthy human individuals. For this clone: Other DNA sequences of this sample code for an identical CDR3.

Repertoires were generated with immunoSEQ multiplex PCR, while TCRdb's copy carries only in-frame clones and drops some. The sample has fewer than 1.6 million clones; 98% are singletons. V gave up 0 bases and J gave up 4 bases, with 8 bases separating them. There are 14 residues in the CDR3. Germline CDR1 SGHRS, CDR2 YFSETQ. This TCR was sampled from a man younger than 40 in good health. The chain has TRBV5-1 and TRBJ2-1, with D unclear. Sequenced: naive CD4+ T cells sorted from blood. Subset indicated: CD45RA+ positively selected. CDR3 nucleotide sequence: TGCGCCAGCAGCTTGGCATCCGGATACAATGAGCAGTTCTTC. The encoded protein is CASSLASGYNEQFF. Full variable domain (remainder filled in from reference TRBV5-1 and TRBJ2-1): KAGVTQTPRYLIKTRGQQVTLSCSPISGHRSVSWYQQTPGQGLQFLFEYFSETQRNKGNFPGRFSGRQFSNSRSEMNVSTLELGDSALYLCASSLASGYNEQFFGPGTRLTVL.